What follows describes a single T cell receptor (beta chain). Antigen specificity is unknown. This entry comes from a study of T cells after yellow fever vaccination. Regarding the study as a whole: Although most clonotypes did not, a small share appeared in both CD4 and CD8 compartments. From the bulk population, abundant clonotypes could contaminate and appear within FACS-sorted repertoires.

TCR cDNA, made by 5'RACE template switching, carried an added universal primer site and UMIs. MiXCR, run by TCRdb on the 5' RACE reads, gives a single entry per CDR3 protein. The sample has roughly 260,000 distinct CDR3 sequences; around 13% are singletons. The source of this sequence is a man aged 30 to 39 who received the YFV17D yellow fever vaccine. The sample was CD4+ T cells sorted from PBMCs, taken 45 days after the yellow fever booster vaccination.

CDR3 amino acids: CASSVQGAGGELFF. The CDR3 DNA follows: TGTGCCAGCAGCGTTCAGGGGGCTGGCGGGGAGCTGTTTTTT. The V gene is TRBV14, the J gene TRBJ2-2; TRBD1 aligns across 8 bases. Germline V lookup: CDR1 SGHDN, CDR2 FVKESK. After removal of 5 bases from V and 7 bases from J, the junction contained 6 bases not matched to a gene. The CDR3 runs 14 residues.